The clone carrying this TCR beta chain was observed a handful of times. Its antigen is not known. The CDR3 length is 14 residues. CDR1 is WSHSY, CDR2 SAAADI, per germline. With V trimmed by 3 bases and J by 6 bases, 7 bases remained unmatched. This entry is derived from a study of response to subunit inactivated influenza vaccine. General study findings and limits: Authors suggested each seasonal flu vaccination may recruit only limited numbers of new T cells.

TCRdb analysed the RT-PCR reads with MiXCR anew, one entry per CDR3 protein. This table holds 150,000 to 200,000 distinct CDR3 sequences, about 12% found once. These data were also reused for a study on T cells expressing NK-cell markers. That work states: 5'RACE template switching with UMIs produced the TCR beta cDNA. Sorted CD3+CD56+NKG2C+, CD3+CD56+NKG2C- and CD3+CD56-NKG2C+ T-cell subsets were beta-chain profiled. Among the experiments, several used an anti-gamma-delta TCR antibody to restrict sorting to alpha-beta TCR T cells. Of the CD8+ T cell pool in six donors, roughly 1.0-8% was accounted for by dominant NKG2C+ clonotypes.

Sequenced material: CD8+ T cells sorted from PBMCs, taken 11 to 12 days after vaccination. The TCR comes from a man aged 45-65 years who received an inactivated influenza vaccine. J is TRBJ2-7 and V is TRBV10-2; 8 bases are a match to TRBD1. The chain's CDR3 is CASSDLDRVSEQYF. In DNA, the CDR3 is TGCGCCAGCAGTGACTTGGACAGGGTAAGCGAGCAGTACTTC.